Shown below are 5 T cell receptor beta chains from a single sample sequenced in a study of identical twins. TCRdb recomputed calls from the 5' RACE reads with MiXCR, one row per CDR3 protein. Of 500,000 to 650,000 distinct CDR3 sequences detected, roughly 7.1% appear once; the ten largest clones hold 1.6%. This same sample was also part of a study on yellow fever vaccine responses in identical twins.

Sequencing was performed on PBMCs. The receptors were sampled from a woman aged 18 to 35 in good health.

This clonotype has a count of ten or more. The chain links TRBV6-4 to TRBJ2-1; TRBD2 matches 9 bases. Trimming cost V 7 bases and J 5 bases; bases outside gene matches: 21. CDR1 MRHNA and CDR2 SNTAGT come from the germline V gene. The CDR3 spans 19 residues. CDR3 coding DNA: TGTGCCAGCATGACACCGGGACTAGCCGTGGGGACGGTAAACAATGAGCAGTTCTTC. Protein sequence: CASMTPGLAVGTVNNEQFF.

The V call is TRBV20-1, the J call TRBJ2-1; D is possibly TRBD2 (6 bases). CDR1 is DFQATT and CDR2 is SNEGSKA in the germline V gene (reference sequence). The V and J ends lost 5 bases and 7 bases respectively, with 18 bases between them. The CDR3 spans 14 residues. CDR3 sequence reads: CSASGDILDNEQFF. In nucleotides, the CDR3 is TGCAGTGCTTCGGGAGATATTCTAGATAATGAGCAGTTCTTC.

The chain uses TRBV25-1 and TRBJ2-1; 10 bases are a match to TRBD1. Germline-derived CDR1 and CDR2 are MGHDK and SYGVNS. The CDR3 loop spans 14 amino acids. The V and J ends lost 3 bases and 8 bases, in that order; junction bases with no gene match: 4. CDR3 sequence: CASSDDRGRDEQFF. The DNA for the CDR3 is TGTGCCAGCAGTGACGACAGGGGGCGGGATGAGCAGTTCTTC.

This clonotype has ten or more counts. This sequence joins TRBV20-1 and TRBJ1-2, with TRBD1 as a possible D gene (5 bases). Germline-derived CDR1 and CDR2 are DFQATT and SNEGSKA (reference sequence). This CDR3 spans 13 amino acids. V gave up 6 bases and J gave up 0 bases, with 11 bases separating them. CDR3 in DNA: TGCAGTGCCTTAGGGACGGCTAACTATGGCTACACCTTC. Protein: CSALGTANYGYTF.

This sequence joins TRBV7-9 and TRBJ2-7; D gene unclear. The CDR3 loop spans 11 amino acids. The V end lost 1 base, the J end lost 12 bases, and 10 bases lay between the germline ends. The germline gives CDR1 SEHNR, CDR2 FQNEAQ (reference sequence). CDR3 coding DNA: TGTGCCAGCAGCTTAGGCTCCGGGTCGTACTTC. Its protein product is CASSLGSGSYF.